Sequencing of this TCR beta chain was carried out in a study of a mutant IDH1 vaccine in newly diagnosed glioma. Across the study: Administration of eight vaccinations to patients took place in weeks 1, 3, 5, 7, 11, 15, 19, 23. Vaccination began 4-6 weeks post radiotherapy alone, or with temozolomide cycles. Study findings and constraints: Shifts in the top peripheral T cell clonotypes seemed unrelated to pseudoprogression.

Clones were read by immunoSEQ multiplex PCR, and TCRdb kept only the in-frame ones, dropping some. The sample has about 67,000 clones, about 89% seen once. Details on this clone: What it binds is unknown.

V dropped 3 bases and J dropped 0 bases, with 14 bases sitting between them. The germline gives CDR1 SEHNR, CDR2 FQNEAQ (reference sequence). The CDR3 totals 16 residues. The time point is: week 11, during vaccination. What each vaccine dose contained was 300 ug of mutant IDH1 20-mer peptide, accompanied by topical imiquimod. Donor tumors were new WHO grade 3 or 4 IDH1-mutant, ATRX-lost astrocytomas. The sequence was collected from a middle-aged man with glioma. The specimen was PBMCs, collected from a glioma patient whose treatment included an IDH1 peptide vaccine. V is TRBV7-9 and J is TRBJ2-5; tentative D call: TRBD2 (6 bases). The CDR3 spells CASSFGAGYNQETQYF. CDR3 in DNA: TGTGCCAGCAGCTTCGGGGCGGGGTACAACCAAGAGACCCAGTACTTC. Drawing the rest from reference TRBV7-9 and TRBJ2-5, the complete variable domain is DTGVSQNPRHKITKRGQNVTFRCDPISEHNRLYWYRQTLGQGPEFLTYFQNEAQLEKSRLLSDRFSAERPKGSFSTLEIQRTEQGDSAMYLCASSFGAGYNQETQYFGPGTRLLVL.